The T cell receptor (beta chain) under discussion was sequenced for a study of T cell changes during pregnancy in multiple sclerosis. Losses at the gene ends were 3 bases for V and 5 bases for J; bases not matched to a gene: 6. CDR3 length: 15 residues. The germline gives CDR1 SNHLY, CDR2 FYNNEI. Repertoires were generated with immunoSEQ multiplex PCR, while TCRdb's copy carries only in-frame clones and drops some. The table records 70,000 to 85,000 clones, roughly nine tenths of them present only once. Sequenced here: peripheral blood, sampled before pregnancy. The V and J genes are TRBV2 and TRBJ2-2; 7 bases agree with TRBD2. This TCR was sampled from a female donor with multiple sclerosis, enrolled in a pregnancy study. The DNA for the CDR3 is TGTGCCAGCAGTGATGGACTAGATCTGACCGGGGAGCTGTTTTTT. Its translation is CASSDGLDLTGELFF.